This T cell receptor (beta chain) was identified in a study of cytomegalovirus exposure and HLA in healthy donors. The PCR ran on 60 Vbeta and 13 Jbeta primers. In the original workflow: Some 11 million of the about 80 million unique TCR beta chains counted in a later analysis were shared. TCRdb keeps only in-frame clones here, not all; method: immunoSEQ multiplex PCR. V and J calls and clone size come straight from that table; D and trimming were deduced from the DNA. This sample carries 150,000 to 200,000 clones, more than 85% of them seen once, and the ten largest clones take 1.5% to 2%. About this clone: Its antigen is as yet unknown.

CDR1 and CDR2 (germline): SGHAT, FQNNGV. V was clipped by 2 bases and J by 3 bases, with 8 bases between them. This CDR3 contains 13 residues. Whole-study results and caveats: Within an earlier analysis, most TCR beta V segments proved productive either about 87% or about 30% of the time.

The donors comprised healthy bone marrow donors. The sample was PBMCs. This TCR was recovered from a woman between 18 and 29 years old in good health and CMV-seronegative. The V and J genes are TRBV11-2 and TRBJ2-7, with a tentative D call TRBD1 (5 bases). CDR3 DNA sequence: TGTGCCAGCAGCTTACTCCAGGGCTACGAGCAGTACTTC. Its translation: CASSLLQGYEQYF.